The next 19 T cell receptor beta chains were all read from a single sample in a study of OX40 agonist ivuxolimab in advanced cancers. Profiled with immunoSEQ multiplex PCR; TCRdb holds only in-frame clones, not every one. Found here are approximately 58,000 clones, more than 75% of them singletons; the top ten hold around 2.3%. Source: CD4+ or CD8+ T cells sorted from blood, taken in a trial of the OX40 agonist ivuxolimab. The receptors stem from an adult with an advanced solid tumor such as melanoma, head and neck, liver or kidney cancer.

The rearrangement joins TRBV6-1 to TRBJ2-6; D uncertain. This CDR3 has 15 residues. Germline V gene data show CDR1 as MNHNS and CDR2 as SASEGT. Trimming removed 6 bases at V and 0 bases at J, with 9 bases between. The DNA for the CDR3 is TGTGCCAGCAGCTCCTTAAACTCTGGGGCCAACGTCCTGACTTTC. This encodes CASSSLNSGANVLTF.

This clone showed up just once. The rearrangement links TRBV6-1 to TRBJ1-4, with 12 positions matching TRBD1. J lost 3 bases, V lost 4 bases, and 3 bases had no gene match. This CDR3 is 16 amino acids long. Germline CDR1 MNHNS, CDR2 SASEGT. Here the CDR3 reads CASSAGQGASNEKLFF. In DNA, the CDR3 is TGTGCCAGCAGTGCGGGACAGGGGGCCTCTAATGAAAAACTGTTTTTT.

The V and J genes are TRBV27 and TRBJ1-4; no clear D gene. The CDR3 length is 11 residues. The germline V and J ends were trimmed by 3 bases and 7 bases, with 3 bases remaining between them. Germline V gene data show CDR1 as MNHEY and CDR2 as SMNVEV (reference sequence). The CDR3 sequence is CASSFPEKLFF. The CDR3 bases are TGTGCCAGCAGTTTCCCTGAAAAACTGTTTTTT.

V is TRBV5-1 and J is TRBJ1-4; TRBD1 is a possible D gene (5 bases). CDR1 SGHRS and CDR2 YFSETQ come from the germline V gene. The CDR3 runs 15 residues. V dropped 4 bases and J dropped 0 bases, with 10 bases sitting between them. CDR3 sequence reads: CASSLGHATNEKLFF. CDR3 nucleotide sequence: TGCGCCAGCAGCCTCGGACATGCAACTAATGAAAAACTGTTTTTT.

The V gene is TRBV7-6, the J gene TRBJ1-3, with TRBD1 as a possible D gene (6 bases). The germline gives CDR1 SGHVS, CDR2 FNYEAQ. The CDR3 spans 14 residues. The V and J ends lost 1 base and 2 bases respectively, with 6 bases between them. In DNA, the CDR3 is TGTGCCAGCAGCTTAGACAGGGCTGGAAACACCATATATTTT. This gives the protein CASSLDRAGNTIYF.

The chain couples TRBV11-2 to TRBJ2-3, with D unclear. This CDR3 is built from 11 residues. Germline V lookup: CDR1 SGHAT, CDR2 FQNNGV. Trimming took 8 bases from V and 8 from J, leaving 11 bases between them. The DNA for the CDR3 is TGTGCCAGCCGTGGGATCGGTACGCAGTATTTT. Protein sequence: CASRGIGTQYF.

This chain connects TRBV6-6 to TRBJ1-1; no reliable D call. This CDR3 has 16 residues. Trimming stripped 0 bases from V and 0 bases from J, with 11 bases between. Germline CDR1 and CDR2: MNHNY and SVGAGI (reference sequence). The CDR3: CASSYSTRSMNTEAFF. Written as DNA, the CDR3 is TGTGCCAGCAGTTACTCGACGCGTTCCATGAACACTGAAGCTTTCTTT.

The chain joins TRBV15 to TRBJ2-3; 9 nucleotides line up with TRBD2. Germline values: CDR1 LNHNV, CDR2 YYDKDF (reference sequence). The CDR3 spans 16 residues. With 1 base clipped from V and 0 bases from J, the junction kept 2 bases outside the gene matches. This CDR3 reads CATSRGLAASTDTQYF. CDR3 DNA: TGTGCCACCAGCAGAGGACTAGCGGCTAGCACAGATACGCAGTATTTT.

The chain joins TRBV10-3 to TRBJ2-5, with D perhaps matching TRBD2 (5 bases). The CDR3 extends over 17 amino acids. CDR1 is ENHRY, CDR2 SYGVKD, per germline. V was clipped by 8 bases and J by 5 bases, with 27 bases between them. The CDR3 loop reads CAIGVMVDLARGETQYF. The DNA of the CDR3 is TGTGCCATCGGTGTGATGGTGGATTTGGCTCGCGGGGAGACCCAGTACTTC.

V usage is TRBV5-5 and J usage is TRBJ2-5, with 9 bases that match TRBD1. Germline V gene data show CDR1 as SGHKS and CDR2 as YYEKEE (reference sequence). The junction had 4 bases not matched to a gene; V was cut back by 2 bases and J by 2 bases. The CDR3 loop spans 15 amino acids. The CDR3 coding sequence is TGTGCCAGCAGCTTACAGGGGGCGCGACAAGAGACCCAGTACTTC. Translation gives CASSLQGARQETQYF.

This chain joins TRBV27 and TRBJ2-3; D ambiguous. Germline CDR1 reads MNHEY; CDR2 reads SMNVEV (reference sequence). The CDR3 sequence is 12 residues long. V gave up 3 bases and J gave up 6 bases, with 7 bases separating them. CDR3 region: CASSFSADTQYF. The CDR3 bases are TGTGCCAGCAGTTTTTCCGCCGATACGCAGTATTTT.

This clone was detected a few times. The chain combines TRBV5-5 with TRBJ2-2, with D tentatively TRBD2 (6 bases). Trimming removed 2 bases at V and 6 bases at J, with 8 bases between. CDR3 length equals 13 residues. Germline V gene lookup returns CDR1 SGHKS and CDR2 YYEKEE (reference sequence). The CDR3 nucleotides are TGTGCCAGCAGCTTAGTAGCGGCCGGGGAGCTGTTTTTT. Translated, it gives CASSLVAAGELFF.

The chain employs TRBV5-1 and TRBJ1-1; 8 nucleotides align to TRBD1. The V gene end was trimmed by 2 bases and the J gene end by 0 bases; junction bases not matched to a gene: 6. There are 16 residues in the CDR3. Germline CDR1 reads SGHRS; CDR2 reads YFSETQ. In DNA, the CDR3 is TGCGCCAGCAGCTTCGGACAGGGCTTAATGAACACTGAAGCTTTCTTT. Translation gives CASSFGQGLMNTEAFF.

The J gene is TRBJ1-1, the V gene TRBV29-1; D gene unclear. The CDR3 loop spans 12 amino acids. Trimming removed 4 bases from V and 4 bases from J, with 10 bases in between. Per the germline V gene, CDR1 is SQVTM and CDR2 is ANQGSEA. The CDR3 reads CSVVAGITEAFF. CDR3 nucleotides: TGCAGCGTTGTCGCGGGGATCACTGAAGCTTTCTTT.

The chain joins TRBV30 to TRBJ2-3, with D possibly called TRBD1 or TRBD2 (5 bases each). Germline V gene lookup returns CDR1 GTSNPN and CDR2 SVGIG (reference sequence). The CDR3 loop spans 13 amino acids. V was shortened by 1 base and J by 9 bases, with 14 bases between the two germline ends. This CDR3 is CAWSGGTSGTQYF. CDR3 nucleotide sequence: TGTGCCTGGAGTGGGGGCACCTCGGGGACGCAGTATTTT.

The V gene is TRBV6-6, the J gene TRBJ1-1; D perhaps matches TRBD1 (5 bases). The V gene's germline CDR1 is MNHNY and CDR2 SVGAGI (reference sequence). CDR3 length equals 12 residues. V was pared by 6 bases and J by 10 bases, with 15 bases between. The CDR3 DNA follows: TGTGCCAGCAGCCGAACGAGTGGGGCAGCTTTCTTT. Its translation: CASSRTSGAAFF.

This clone was recorded once. The J gene is TRBJ1-2, the V gene TRBV6-1; possible D gene TRBD1, 6 bases. The CDR3 is made up of 14 amino acids. Trimming left V 11 bases short and J 3 bases short, with 19 bases between. CDR1 is MNHNS, CDR2 SASEGT, per germline. The CDR3 is CAHPGPNRDYGYTF. CDR3 nucleotide sequence: TGTGCCCACCCCGGACCGAACAGGGACTATGGCTACACCTTC.

V gene TRBV5-6 combines with J gene TRBJ2-1; TRBD2 is a possible D gene (6 bases). V shed 2 bases and J shed 6 bases, with 9 bases lying between them. Germline lookup yields CDR1 SGHDT and CDR2 YYEEEE. This CDR3 is built from 13 residues. CDR3 DNA sequence: TGTGCCAGCAGCTTTGTCGGGGGCAATGAGCAGTTCTTC. Translating it yields CASSFVGGNEQFF. The whole variable domain, remainder taken from reference TRBV5-6 and TRBJ2-1, is DAGVTQSPTHLIKTRGQQVTLRCSPKSGHDTVSWYQQALGQGPQFIFQYYEEEERQRGNFPDRFSGHQFPNYSSELNVNALLLGDSALYLCASSFVGGNEQFFGPGTRLTVL.

This sequence joins TRBV7-2 and TRBJ1-2, with 8 bases lining up with TRBD1. Germline lookup yields CDR1 SGHTA and CDR2 FQGNSA. The CDR3 runs 15 residues. Trimming at V came to 1 base and at J to 4 bases, leaving 5 bases not matched to a gene. For the CDR3, the DNA is TGTGCCAGCAGCTTAGGGGCAGGGGGCTTCTATGGCTACACCTTC. Its translation is CASSLGAGGFYGYTF.